Sequencing of this TCR beta chain was carried out in a study of T cells after posttransplantation cyclophosphamide. Sequencing was performed with immunoSEQ multiplex PCR; in TCRdb, only in-frame clones are kept and a portion is missing. The sample comprises roughly 9,800 clones, approximately 82% of which are singletons, and more than 14% rests with the top ten. The study's findings and limits: Recipient CMV seropositivity and CMV reactivation strongly tracked TRB clonality. Later post-transplant blood repertoires were often dominated by donor CD8+ memory clones. TRB overlap between skin or GI tissue T cells and blood was limited.

Remarks on this clone: The antigen remains undetermined.

Busulfan-fludarabine conditioning, marrow transplant, and cyclophosphamide on days +3 and +4 were administered. Trimming cost V 7 bases and J 3 bases; bases outside gene matches: 7. CDR1 is MNHNS, CDR2 SASEGT, per germline. This CDR3 contains 15 residues. The V and J genes are TRBV6-1 and TRBJ2-1, with 9 nucleotides matching TRBD1. The sequenced sample was PBMCs, obtained 1903 days after a stem cell transplant with posttransplant cyclophosphamide. The sequence was obtained from a female patient in her forties or fifties who received an allogeneic stem cell transplant from a related donor, was CMV-positive, and had no GVHD. Some T cells may possibly be graft donor cells. The CDR3 reads CASNGDRGSYNEQFF. The CDR3 coding sequence is TGTGCCAGCAACGGAGACAGGGGGAGCTACAATGAGCAGTTCTTC.